The 27 T cell receptor beta chains below all came from one sample that was sequenced in a study of blood T cell repertoires in COVID-19. Some clones are missing from TCRdb's copy, which holds only in-frame ones; the method was immunoSEQ multiplex PCR. The table records around 70,000 clones, 80% to 90% of them present only once. The sample consisted of peripheral blood. These receptors all stem from a woman under 30 with acute or convalescent COVID-19.

The chain links TRBV2 to TRBJ1-2, with a weak D call TRBD1 (5 bases). The CDR3 extends over 14 amino acids. The V gene's germline CDR1 is SNHLY and CDR2 FYNNEI. Trimming pared 6 bases from V and 4 bases from J, leaving 15 bases between. CDR3 sequence reads: CASSGGTGIYGYTF. CDR3 coding DNA: TGTGCCAGCAGCGGGGGGACGGGCATCTATGGCTACACCTTC. Complete variable domain (other parts from reference TRBV2 and TRBJ1-2): EPEVTQTPSHQVTQMGQEVILRCVPISNHLYFYWYRQILGQKVEFLVSFYNNEISEKSEIFDDQFSVERPDGSNFTLKIRSTKLEDSAMYFCASSGGTGIYGYTFGSGTRLTVV.

The V gene is TRBV11-2, the J gene TRBJ2-2; D is uncertain. This CDR3 spans 14 amino acids. With 2 bases removed from V and 4 bases from J, the gap between germline ends came to 8 bases. The germline CDR1 and CDR2 sequences are SGHAT and FQNNGV. For the CDR3, the DNA is TGTGCCAGCAGCTTATATGACTCCACCGGGGAGCTGTTTTTT. Amino acid sequence: CASSLYDSTGELFF. The variable domain in full, with the rest retrieved from reference TRBV11-2 and TRBJ2-2, is EAGVAQSPRYKIIEKRQSVAFWCNPISGHATLYWYQQILGQGPKLLIQFQNNGVVDDSQLPKDRFSAERLKGVDSTLKIQPAKLEDSAVYLCASSLYDSTGELFFGEGSRLTVL.

The chain couples TRBV28 to TRBJ1-4; 9 bases align to TRBD1. Trimming removed 5 bases from V and 4 bases from J; junction bases left unmatched: 5. The CDR3 extends over 15 amino acids. Germline CDR1 and CDR2: MDHEN and SYDVKM. For the CDR3, the DNA is TGTGCCAGCAGTACTGGGACAGGGAATAATGAAAAACTGTTTTTT. This encodes CASSTGTGNNEKLFF. Based on the CDR3 plus reference TRBV28 and TRBJ1-4, the full variable domain is DVKVTQSSRYLVKRTGEKVFLECVQDMDHENMFWYRQDPGLGLRLIYFSYDVKMKEKGDIPEGYSVSREKKERFSLILESASTNQTSMYLCASSTGTGNNEKLFFGSGTQLSVL.

A single count supports this clone. The CDR3 DNA is TGTGCCAGCAGCCAATGGACAGGGGTGGATACAGATACGCAGTATTTT. Translated: CASSQWTGVDTDTQYF. The V call is TRBV5-4, the J call TRBJ2-3; 9 positions match TRBD1. V trimming: 4 bases; J trimming: 3 bases; junction bases outside the gene matches: 9. The CDR3 length is 16 residues. Per germline, CDR1 SGHNT and CDR2 YYREEE (reference sequence).

J is TRBJ2-3 and V is TRBV5-1; a weak D match, TRBD1 (6 bases). The CDR3 is 14 residues long. The germline V gene has CDR1 SGHRS and CDR2 YFSETQ. Between the trimmed V and J ends, which lost 0 bases and 4 bases, there was a span of 9 bases. CDR3 nucleotides: TGCGCCAGCAGCTTGGATGAGGGGGCAGATACGCAGTATTTT. This sequence encodes CASSLDEGADTQYF. Filled out from reference TRBV5-1 and TRBJ2-3, the complete variable domain reads KAGVTQTPRYLIKTRGQQVTLSCSPISGHRSVSWYQQTPGQGLQFLFEYFSETQRNKGNFPGRFSGRQFSNSRSEMNVSTLELGDSALYLCASSLDEGADTQYFGPGTRLTVL.

The table lists this clone with a count of one. The CDR3 reads CASSVGDTPYRYGYTF. The CDR3 nucleotides are TGTGCCAGCAGCGTAGGGGACACTCCATACCGCTATGGCTACACCTTC. The chain couples TRBV9 to TRBJ1-2; TRBD1 might be the D (6 bases). CDR3 size: 16 residues. Germline values: CDR1 SGDLS, CDR2 YYNGEE. V was cut by 0 bases and J by 4 bases, with 16 bases left in between.

V is TRBV7-8 and J is TRBJ1-4, with TRBD1 matching 10 bases. Germline values: CDR1 SGHVS, CDR2 FQNEAQ. CDR3 size: 15 residues. V lost 2 bases to trimming and J lost 5 bases; unmatched junction nucleotides: 2. The CDR3 protein is CASSLSTGGNEKLFF. CDR3 nucleotide sequence: TGTGCCAGCAGCTTATCGACAGGGGGCAATGAAAAACTGTTTTTT.

The V gene is TRBV10-1, the J gene TRBJ1-1; D might be TRBD1 (5 bases). The ends were cut back, 3 bases at V and 1 base at J, with 6 bases in the middle. Per the germline V gene, CDR1 is WNHNN and CDR2 is SYGVQD (reference sequence). The CDR3 sequence is 13 residues long. The CDR3 is CASSDRANTEAFF. The CDR3 DNA follows: TGCGCCAGCAGTGACAGGGCGAACACTGAAGCTTTCTTT.

J is TRBJ1-3 and V is TRBV4-2, with no clear D. In germline, CDR1 is LGHNA, CDR2 YNFKEQ. The germline V and J ends were trimmed by 0 bases and 4 bases, with 16 bases remaining between them. The CDR3 is 17 amino acids. In DNA, the CDR3 is TGTGCCAGCAGCCAAGATAGGCGGTCGTTTAGCGGAAACACCATATATTTT. Translating gives CASSQDRRSFSGNTIYF.

The chain joins TRBV5-1 to TRBJ1-1, with unresolved D. Germline-derived CDR1 and CDR2 are SGHRS and YFSETQ. V lost 1 base to trimming and J lost 1 base, with 11 bases between them. This CDR3 is 15 amino acids long. CDR3 DNA sequence: TGCGCCAGCAGCTTGAGTATGGAGGGGAACACTGAAGCTTTCTTT. Amino acid sequence: CASSLSMEGNTEAFF.

This chain links TRBV30 with TRBJ1-4, with D tentatively TRBD1 (6 bases). Germline-derived CDR1 and CDR2 are GTSNPN and SVGIG (reference sequence). This CDR3 is 15 amino acids long. V was pared by 0 bases and J by 5 bases, with 13 bases between. CDR3 protein: CAWSVKDSFNEKLFF. For the CDR3, the DNA is TGTGCCTGGAGTGTTAAGGACAGCTTCAATGAAAAACTGTTTTTT.

Turning to this clone: The sample contains more than one DNA sequence encoding this CDR3. The chain is built from TRBV4-1 and TRBJ2-1; unclear D gene. Per germline, CDR1 MGHRA and CDR2 YSYEKL. The CDR3 has 16 amino acids. V was pared by 1 base and J by 0 bases, with 10 bases between. The CDR3 nucleotides are TGCGCCAGCAGCCAAGTCGACCTAGTCTCCTACAATGAGCAGTTCTTC. Encoded protein: CASSQVDLVSYNEQFF.

This clone is a singleton in its sample. This chain links TRBV19 with TRBJ1-4, with D possibly TRBD1 on 5 matching bases. This CDR3 has 15 residues. Germline V gene data show CDR1 as LNHDA and CDR2 as SQIVND (reference sequence). V shed 4 bases and J shed 7 bases, with 16 bases lying between them. The CDR3 here is CASSKNRQLFEKLFF. As DNA, the CDR3 is TGTGCCAGTAGTAAGAACAGGCAACTCTTTGAAAAACTGTTTTTT.

The rearrangement joins TRBV18 to TRBJ1-2; TRBD1 agrees at 7 bases. The V segment lost 4 bases and the J segment 6 bases; nucleotides outside the gene matches: 8. This CDR3 has 14 amino acids. The V gene's germline CDR1 is KGHSH and CDR2 LQKENI. CDR3 bases: TGTGCCAGCTCACGTACAGGGGAGCGAAATGGCTACACCTTC. As protein: CASSRTGERNGYTF. Full variable domain (rest looked up from reference TRBV18 and TRBJ1-2): NAGVMQNPRHLVRRRGQEARLRCSPMKGHSHVYWYRQLPEEGLKFMVYLQKENIIDESGMPKERFSAEFPKEGPSILRIQQVVRGDSAAYFCASSRTGERNGYTFGSGTRLTVV.

This chain connects TRBV27 to TRBJ2-2, with TRBD1 matching 12 bases. The junction had 5 bases not matched to a gene; V was cut back by 6 bases and J by 6 bases. From germline, CDR1 is MNHEY and CDR2 SMNVEV (reference sequence). This CDR3 is 15 amino acids long. Here the CDR3 reads CASSAGTGGSGELFF. CDR3 nucleotides: TGTGCCAGCAGCGCCGGGACAGGGGGCTCCGGGGAGCTGTTTTTT.

The chain is built from TRBV28 and TRBJ1-5, with 10 nucleotides matching TRBD1. Germline lookup yields CDR1 MDHEN and CDR2 SYDVKM. The V and J ends lost 6 bases and 4 bases, in that order; junction bases with no gene match: 3. The CDR3 contains 14 residues. The CDR3 spells CASRAGQGNQPQHF. For the CDR3, the DNA is TGTGCCAGCAGAGCGGGACAGGGGAATCAGCCCCAGCATTTT.

About this clone itself: At one end the junction does not follow the germline gene, possibly because of a read error. CDR3: CASSDTGNTRELFF. The CDR3 DNA is TGTGCCAGCAGTGATACGGGGAACACCAGGGAGCTGTTTTTT. The rearrangement links TRBV6-4 to TRBJ2-2, with D possibly being TRBD2 (5 bases). Germline CDR1 and CDR2: MRHNA and SNTAGT. The CDR3 consists of 14 residues.

The chain links TRBV7-2 to TRBJ1-5; D is ambiguous. CDR1 is SGHTA, CDR2 FQGNSA, per germline. The CDR3 length is 13 residues. The V and J ends lost 4 bases and 3 bases respectively, with 7 bases between them. The CDR3 region is CASSSRPNQPQHF. CDR3 nucleotide sequence: TGTGCCAGCAGCTCTAGACCCAATCAGCCCCAGCATTTT.

The chain couples TRBV5-1 to TRBJ2-5; 12 bases map to TRBD2. Germline CDR1 and CDR2: SGHRS and YFSETQ. This CDR3 spans 17 amino acids. The J segment lost 5 bases and the V segment lost 0 bases, leaving 8 bases of the junction unmatched. CDR3 protein: CASSLGLAGGPRETQYF. The CDR3 DNA reads TGCGCCAGCAGCTTGGGGCTAGCGGGGGGGCCACGGGAGACCCAGTACTTC.

This clone was seen a single time. This sequence joins TRBV11-2 and TRBJ2-7; a possible D gene is TRBD2 (5 bases). The CDR3 contains 15 residues. V lost 0 bases and J lost 0, with 9 bases in between. Germline values: CDR1 SGHAT, CDR2 FQNNGV. CDR3 sequence reads: CASSLDRGASYEQYF. The CDR3 DNA sequence: TGTGCCAGCAGCTTAGACCGGGGAGCCTCCTACGAGCAGTACTTC.

The chain employs TRBV25-1 and TRBJ1-6, with D possibly being TRBD1 (5 bases). Between the trimmed V and J ends, which lost 7 bases and 8 bases, there was a span of 9 bases. The germline V gene has CDR1 MGHDK and CDR2 SYGVNS. This CDR3 has 12 amino acids. In DNA form, the CDR3 reads TGTGCCAGCACTCAGGGTTATTCACCCCTCCACTTT. Amino acid sequence: CASTQGYSPLHF.

The rearrangement links TRBV28 to TRBJ1-2; 7 nucleotides match TRBD1. The CDR3 totals 14 residues. In germline, CDR1 is MDHEN, CDR2 SYDVKM. Trimming took 5 bases from V and 3 from J; bases not matched to a gene: 6. The CDR3 is CASSEGGADYGYTF. CDR3 nucleotide sequence: TGTGCCAGCAGTGAAGGGGGCGCGGACTATGGCTACACCTTC.

The rearrangement joins TRBV15 to TRBJ1-5; D is perhaps TRBD1 (5 bases). This CDR3 has 14 amino acids. V was pared by 2 bases and J by 7 bases, with 12 bases between. The germline V gene has CDR1 LNHNV and CDR2 YYDKDF (reference sequence). The CDR3, as DNA: TGTGCCACCAGCAGAAGCAGGGTCGAGCAGCCCCAGCATTTT. Protein: CATSRSRVEQPQHF.

The rearrangement joins TRBV7-6 to TRBJ1-5; TRBD1 aligns across 9 bases. Trimming took 5 bases from V and 4 from J; bases not matched to a gene: 6. The CDR3 contains 15 residues. From germline, CDR1 is SGHVS and CDR2 FNYEAQ. The CDR3 bases are TGTGCCAGCAGCCCCGGACAGGGGAGGAATCAGCCCCAGCATTTT. As protein: CASSPGQGRNQPQHF.

This clone was picked up a small number of times. The chain has TRBV18 and TRBJ2-1, with D perhaps TRBD2 (5 bases). The CDR3 covers 13 residues. From germline, CDR1 is KGHSH and CDR2 LQKENI. The V and J ends lost 3 bases and 2 bases respectively, with 5 bases between them. Written as DNA, the CDR3 is TGTGCCAGCTCACCTAGCGCCTACAATGAGCAGTTCTTC. Its translation: CASSPSAYNEQFF.

This clone showed up just once. The chain has TRBV4-1 and TRBJ2-7, with 11 bases lining up with TRBD2. The V gene end was trimmed by 2 bases and the J gene end by 2 bases; junction bases not matched to a gene: 2. The germline V gene has CDR1 MGHRA and CDR2 YSYEKL. The length of the CDR3 is 15 residues. The CDR3 DNA reads as TGCGCCAGCAGCCAAATAGCGGGGGGGCCCTACGAGCAGTACTTC. The encoded protein is CASSQIAGGPYEQYF.

V gene TRBV28 combines with J gene TRBJ2-1, with D unclear. V was shortened by 3 bases and J by 8 bases, with 14 bases between the two germline ends. The CDR3 covers 14 residues. CDR1 is MDHEN and CDR2 is SYDVKM in the germline V gene. In nucleotides, the CDR3 is TGTGCCAGCAGTTTGGGCCACCCTGGTGATGAGCAGTTCTTC. Translated: CASSLGHPGDEQFF.